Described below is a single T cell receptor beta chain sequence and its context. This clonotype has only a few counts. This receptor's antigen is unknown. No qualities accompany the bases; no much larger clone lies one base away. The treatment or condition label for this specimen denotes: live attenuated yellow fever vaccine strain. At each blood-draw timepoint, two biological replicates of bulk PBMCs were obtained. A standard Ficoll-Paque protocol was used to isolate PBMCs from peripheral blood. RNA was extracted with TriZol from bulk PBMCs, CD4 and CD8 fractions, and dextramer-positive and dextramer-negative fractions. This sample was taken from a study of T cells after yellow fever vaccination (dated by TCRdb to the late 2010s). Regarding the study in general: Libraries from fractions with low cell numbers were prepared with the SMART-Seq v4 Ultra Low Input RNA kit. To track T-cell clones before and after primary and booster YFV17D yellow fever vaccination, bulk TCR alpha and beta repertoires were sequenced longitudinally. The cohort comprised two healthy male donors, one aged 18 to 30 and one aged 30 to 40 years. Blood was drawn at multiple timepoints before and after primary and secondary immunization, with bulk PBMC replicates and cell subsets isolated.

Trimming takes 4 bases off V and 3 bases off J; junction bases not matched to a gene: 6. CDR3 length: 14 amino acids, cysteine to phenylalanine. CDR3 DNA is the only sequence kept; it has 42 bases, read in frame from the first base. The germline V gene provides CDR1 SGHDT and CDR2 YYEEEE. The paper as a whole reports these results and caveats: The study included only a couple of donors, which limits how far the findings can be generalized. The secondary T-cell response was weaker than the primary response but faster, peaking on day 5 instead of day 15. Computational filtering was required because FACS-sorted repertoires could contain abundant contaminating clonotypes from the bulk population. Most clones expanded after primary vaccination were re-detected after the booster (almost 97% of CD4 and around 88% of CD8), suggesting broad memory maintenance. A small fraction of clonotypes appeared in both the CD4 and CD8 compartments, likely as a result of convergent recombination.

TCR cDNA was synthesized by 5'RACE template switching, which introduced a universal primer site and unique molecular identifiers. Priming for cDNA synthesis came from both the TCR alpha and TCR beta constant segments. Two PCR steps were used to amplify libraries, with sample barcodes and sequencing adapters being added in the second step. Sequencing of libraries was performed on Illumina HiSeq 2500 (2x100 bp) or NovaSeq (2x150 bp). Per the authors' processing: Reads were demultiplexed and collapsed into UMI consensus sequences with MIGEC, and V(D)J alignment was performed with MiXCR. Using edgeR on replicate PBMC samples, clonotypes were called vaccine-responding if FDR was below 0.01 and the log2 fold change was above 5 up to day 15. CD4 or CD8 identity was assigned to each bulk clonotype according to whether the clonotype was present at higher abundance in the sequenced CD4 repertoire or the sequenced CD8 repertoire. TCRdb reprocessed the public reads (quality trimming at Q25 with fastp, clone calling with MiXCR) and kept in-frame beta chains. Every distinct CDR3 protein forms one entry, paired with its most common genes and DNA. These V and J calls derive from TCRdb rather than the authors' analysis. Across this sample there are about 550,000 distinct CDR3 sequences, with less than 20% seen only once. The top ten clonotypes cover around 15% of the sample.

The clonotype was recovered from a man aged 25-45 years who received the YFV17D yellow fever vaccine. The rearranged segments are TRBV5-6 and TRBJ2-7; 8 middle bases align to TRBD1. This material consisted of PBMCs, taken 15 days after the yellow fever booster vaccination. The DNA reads TGTGCCAGCAGCCCGGACAGGGCCAACTACGAGCAGTACTTC. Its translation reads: CASSPDRANYEQYF. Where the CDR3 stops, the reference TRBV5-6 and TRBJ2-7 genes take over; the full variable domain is DAGVTQSPTHLIKTRGQQVTLRCSPKSGHDTVSWYQQALGQGPQFIFQYYEEEERQRGNFPDRFSGHQFPNYSSELNVNALLLGDSALYLCASSPDRANYEQYFGPGTRLTVT.